Listed below are T cell receptor beta chains from one sample, sequenced in a study of T cell repertoires in cytomegalovirus infection. TCRdb called the reads again in MiXCR, with one record for every CDR3 protein. The sample lists almost 300,000 distinct CDR3 sequences; around 9.1% were seen once. Sample: PBMCs. These receptors all stem from a human donor in good health (CMV status not recorded). Some clones in this sample may be carry-over from other donors' samples. Both conserved end residues are part of each CDR3. A D gene is named only where the DNA matches it firmly. Some rows mark clone size as missing; the rest say once, few, many or name a class of expanded clone.

v_call	d_call	j_call	clone_size	cdr3_aa	cdr3_nt
TRBV7-2	-	TRBJ2-6	many	CASSLGANVLTF	TGTGCCAGCAGCCTTGGGGCCAACGTCCTGACTTTC
TRBV6-5	-	TRBJ1-1	-	CASSYLGGITEAFF	TGTGCCAGCAGTTACCTGGGGGGGATCACTGAAGCTTTCTTT
TRBV7-8	-	TRBJ2-2	many	CASSHPGTGELFF	TGTGCCAGCAGCCATCCGGGAACCGGGGAGCTGTTTTTT
TRBV7-9	TRBD1	TRBJ1-1	many	CASSLSQGARTEAFF	TGTGCCAGCAGCCTCTCACAGGGGGCGAGGACTGAAGCTTTCTTT
TRBV7-2	-	TRBJ1-2	many	CASSLEGRGYGYTF	TGTGCCAGCAGCTTAGAGGGCAGGGGCTATGGCTACACCTTC
TRBV6-2/TRBV6-3	-	TRBJ1-5	many	CASSFASRNQPQHF	TGTGCCAGCAGTTTTGCATCCAGAAATCAGCCCCAGCATTTT
TRBV7-9	-	TRBJ2-5	-	CASSSSDRQMETQYF	TGTGCCAGCAGCTCCTCAGACAGGCAGATGGAGACCCAGTACTTC
TRBV5-6	-	TRBJ2-4	-	CASSFGRNIQYF	TGTGCCAGCAGCTTTGGGAGGAACATTCAGTACTTC
TRBV28	TRBD1	TRBJ2-2	many	CASSFGQGYTGELFF	TGTGCCAGCAGTTTCGGACAGGGATACACCGGGGAGCTGTTTTTT
TRBV7-2	-	TRBJ1-3	many	CASSNRDINSGNTIYF	TGTGCCAGCAGCAACCGGGACATTAACTCTGGAAACACCATATATTTT
TRBV20-1	TRBD1	TRBJ1-2	many	CSVLTLGTADTNYGYTF	TGCAGTGTGCTCACTCTCGGGACAGCGGATACTAACTATGGCTACACCTTC
TRBV20-1	-	TRBJ2-5	many	CSAREETQYF	TGCAGTGCTAGAGAAGAGACCCAGTACTTC
TRBV11-2	-	TRBJ1-3	-	CASSSWTGNTIYF	TGTGCCAGCAGCTCCTGGACGGGAAACACCATATATTTT
TRBV6-6	TRBD1	TRBJ2-1	many	CASSLGTEFGEQFF	TGTGCCAGCAGTTTAGGGACAGAGTTTGGTGAGCAGTTCTTC
TRBV10-2	TRBD1	TRBJ2-7	many	CASSEPGQGKDEQYF	TGCGCCAGCAGTGAGCCCGGACAGGGGAAGGACGAGCAGTACTTC
TRBV10-3	TRBD1	TRBJ2-7	many	CAISESPGQGYEQYF	TGTGCCATCAGTGAGTCGCCGGGACAGGGCTACGAGCAGTACTTC